The entry below gives a single T cell receptor beta chain sequence along with its context. The data are from a study of blood T cell repertoires in COVID-19. Across the whole study: Both acute and convalescent COVID-19 samples were obtained from the United States, Italy and Spain. PBMCs, B-cell-depleted T cells, or T cells were the source of the cDNA or gDNA that made up the material.

Authors' analysis steps: Reference gene primer amplification gave nucleated cell count estimates. Profiled with immunoSEQ multiplex PCR; TCRdb holds only in-frame clones, not every one. Clone size and V and J calls were adopted from that table, with D and trimming inferred from the DNA. The table records 380,000 or so clones, roughly 90% of them present only once. V lost 5 bases and J 0 bases, leaving 11 bases between the germline ends. Germline lookup yields CDR1 SGHAT and CDR2 FQNNGV. The CDR3 is 14 residues long. The J gene is TRBJ2-7, the V gene TRBV11-2; D unclear. This clonotype was sampled from a man aged 40-55 years with acute or convalescent COVID-19. Material: peripheral blood. In DNA form, the CDR3 reads TGTGCCAGCAGCCGCCAAGACTCCTCCTACGAGCAGTACTTC. Its translation: CASSRQDSSYEQYF. Full variable domain (rest looked up from reference TRBV11-2 and TRBJ2-7): EAGVAQSPRYKIIEKRQSVAFWCNPISGHATLYWYQQILGQGPKLLIQFQNNGVVDDSQLPKDRFSAERLKGVDSTLKIQPAKLEDSAVYLCASSRQDSSYEQYFGPGTRLTVT.